This T cell receptor beta chain was identified in a study of blood T cell repertoires in COVID-19. The V gene lost 7 bases and the J gene lost 5 bases, with 12 bases spanning the gap. Looked up from germline, CDR1 is SGHAT and CDR2 is FQDESV (reference sequence). CDR3 length equals 12 residues. Here immunoSEQ multiplex PCR was the method, and the copy in TCRdb shows in-frame clones only, minus some. This sample has around 150,000 clones, with 80% to 90% found just once. The specimen sequenced was peripheral blood. This rearrangement joins TRBV11-1 to TRBJ2-7; the D gene is possibly TRBD2 (7 bases). The clonotype comes from a man aged 70-80 years with acute or convalescent COVID-19. CDR3 amino acids: CASTGGRNEQYF. CDR3 nucleotide sequence: TGTGCCAGCACCGGGGGGCGCAACGAGCAGTACTTC.